One sample yielded the 21 T cell receptor beta chains listed below, sequenced in a study of cytomegalovirus exposure and HLA in healthy donors. Primers for the PCR totalled 60 Vbeta and 13 Jbeta. Generated by immunoSEQ multiplex PCR, the TCRdb table keeps only in-frame clones and is missing some. Its clone listing holds tens of thousands of clones. The material sequenced was PBMCs. The receptors shown here come from a woman between 40 and 50 years old in good health and CMV-seropositive.

The V and J genes are TRBV19 and TRBJ1-2; D unclear. With 4 bases removed from V and 3 bases from J, the gap between germline ends came to 15 bases. The CDR3 spans 15 residues. Germline values: CDR1 LNHDA, CDR2 SQIVND (reference sequence). CDR3 bases: TGTGCCAGTAGTAACCCACGGGGAGAGGACTATGGCTACACCTTC. Translation: CASSNPRGEDYGYTF.

V is TRBV5-4 and J is TRBJ2-3; the match to TRBD2 covers 7 bases. V was clipped by 0 bases and J by 2 bases; unmatched bases: 9. This CDR3 contains 17 residues. Germline lookup yields CDR1 SGHNT and CDR2 YYREEE (reference sequence). In DNA, the CDR3 is TGTGCCAGCAGCTTGGTTCCTCTGAGCGGGAACACAGATACGCAGTATTTT. This codes for CASSLVPLSGNTDTQYF.

The gene calls are TRBV19 and TRBJ2-7, with 8 bases matching TRBD2. CDR3 length equals 13 residues. With V trimmed by 8 bases and J by 3 bases, 6 bases remained unmatched. Germline V lookup: CDR1 LNHDA, CDR2 SQIVND (reference sequence). In nucleotides, the CDR3 is TGTGCCAGTGGGCCGGGGGGGAACTACGAGCAGTACTTC. Translated: CASGPGGNYEQYF.

The chain couples TRBV11-1 to TRBJ1-1, with 7 bases that match TRBD1. The CDR3 is 13 amino acids. V was pared by 5 bases and J by 11 bases, with 11 bases of the junction left unmatched. Germline loops: CDR1 SGHAT, CDR2 FQDESV (reference sequence). DNA of the CDR3: TGTGCCAGCAGCCAGACCCCCGGGACAGCGGCTTTCTTT. Its protein product is CASSQTPGTAAFF. The full variable domain, in which reference TRBV11-1 and TRBJ1-1 provide the parts outside the CDR3, is EAEVAQSPRYKITEKSQAVAFWCDPISGHATLYWYRQILGQGPELLVQFQDESVVDDSQLPKDRFSAERLKGVDSTLKIQPAELGDSAMYLCASSQTPGTAAFFGQGTRLTVV.

V and J are TRBV5-1 and TRBJ2-3; D not certain. The CDR3 runs 15 residues. Germline V CDR1 and CDR2: SGHRS, YFSETQ. The V end lost 0 bases, the J end lost 6 bases, and 14 bases lay between the germline ends. For the CDR3, the DNA is TGCGCCAGCAGCTTGGGACAAAGGAACCTCGATACGCAGTATTTT. Its protein product is CASSLGQRNLDTQYF.

V gene TRBV10-3 combines with J gene TRBJ1-1; D perhaps matches TRBD1 (6 bases). Germline loops: CDR1 ENHRY, CDR2 SYGVKD. Trimming removed 6 bases at V and 0 bases at J, with 17 bases between. The CDR3 is made up of 16 amino acids. The CDR3 reads CAIRPDRGQVNTEAFF. The CDR3 DNA is TGTGCCATCAGACCAGATAGGGGACAAGTGAACACTGAAGCTTTCTTT.

The rearrangement uses TRBV27 and TRBJ1-5, with TRBD1 matching over 9 bases. The CDR3 has 16 residues. CDR1 and CDR2 (germline): MNHEY, SMNVEV (reference sequence). With V trimmed by 6 bases and J by 6 bases, 12 bases remained unmatched. Here the CDR3 reads CASRPLDRGRAQPQHF. The DNA for the CDR3 is TGTGCCAGCAGACCACTCGACAGGGGGAGAGCTCAGCCCCAGCATTTT.

The chain couples TRBV5-1 to TRBJ1-2, with unresolved D. The CDR3 spans 14 residues. CDR1 and CDR2 (germline): SGHRS, YFSETQ. Trimming pared 1 base from V and 0 bases from J, leaving 7 bases between. The CDR3 DNA reads as TGCGCCAGCAGCTTGACAGATGCTAACTATGGCTACACCTTC. Protein product: CASSLTDANYGYTF.

The chain couples TRBV29-1 to TRBJ2-7; D remains unclear. The CDR3 is 12 residues long. The V end lost 7 bases, the J end lost 2 bases, and 12 bases lay between the germline ends. The germline gives CDR1 SQVTM, CDR2 ANQGSEA. CDR3 sequence: CSALINPYEQYF. The CDR3 DNA reads TGCAGCGCCCTAATTAATCCCTACGAGCAGTACTTC.

The chain carries TRBV7-3 and TRBJ2-2; 7 bases are a match to TRBD2. V was clipped by 5 bases and J by 2 bases; unmatched bases: 5. Germline V gene lookup returns CDR1 SGHTA and CDR2 FQGTGA. The CDR3 extends over 15 amino acids. CDR3 sequence reads: CASSASGDNTGELFF. For the CDR3, the DNA is TGTGCCAGCAGCGCTAGCGGAGATAACACCGGGGAGCTGTTTTTT.

The chain is built from TRBV27 and TRBJ2-3, with 7 bases lining up with TRBD2. The trim removed 10 bases at V and 3 bases at J, leaving 10 bases unmatched. This CDR3 comprises 14 residues. Germline CDR1 and CDR2: MNHEY and SMNVEV (reference sequence). CDR3 nucleotide sequence: TGTGCCACCCTCGGGGGGAGAGGGACAGATACGCAGTATTTT. It specifies CATLGGRGTDTQYF.

The chain carries TRBV5-1 and TRBJ1-4; the match to TRBD1 covers 9 bases. Germline V gives CDR1 SGHRS, CDR2 YFSETQ. Losses at the gene ends were 0 bases for V and 4 bases for J; bases not matched to a gene: 7. The CDR3 has 17 residues. The CDR3 bases are TGCGCCAGCAGCTTGGAAAACAGGGGGCATGATAATGAAAAACTGTTTTTT. This gives the protein CASSLENRGHDNEKLFF.

The genes are TRBV10-3 and TRBJ1-4, with D possibly being TRBD1 (5 bases). Per the germline V gene, CDR1 is ENHRY and CDR2 is SYGVKD. The CDR3 covers 12 residues. V was cut by 2 bases and J by 8 bases, with 6 bases left in between. In nucleotides, the CDR3 is TGTGCCATCAGTGAGCCAGGGGAAAAACTGTTTTTT. Protein: CAISEPGEKLFF.

The V gene is TRBV28, the J gene TRBJ1-3; D may be TRBD1 (6 bases). This CDR3 region has 17 residues. Germline V gives CDR1 MDHEN, CDR2 SYDVKM. V shed 6 bases and J shed 7 bases, with 25 bases lying between them. CDR3 loop: CASSLLQGSAPTNTIYF. In nucleotides, the CDR3 is TGTGCCAGCAGCCTACTACAGGGATCGGCCCCTACCAACACCATATATTTT.

The V gene is TRBV19, the J gene TRBJ1-1; 7 bases are a match to TRBD1. Germline V gene lookup returns CDR1 LNHDA and CDR2 SQIVND (reference sequence). Trimming at V came to 8 bases and at J to 1 base, leaving 4 bases not matched to a gene. The CDR3 is 13 amino acids. CDR3 sequence: CASFHRGNTEAFF. The CDR3 coding sequence is TGTGCCAGTTTCCACAGGGGGAACACTGAAGCTTTCTTT.

The chain carries TRBV10-3 and TRBJ1-5; D remains unclear. Trimming removed 2 bases at V and 5 bases at J, with 13 bases between. The CDR3 covers 15 residues. CDR1 is ENHRY, CDR2 SYGVKD, per germline. The CDR3 DNA is TGTGCCATCAGTGAGCAGATCTCCGGGGATCAGCCCCAGCATTTT. It translates to CAISEQISGDQPQHF.

The chain recombines TRBV1 with TRBJ1-1; TRBD1 is the table's D call and was not checked against the DNA. TRBV1 is annotated as a pseudogene. CDR3 length equals 17 residues. The CDR3 sequence is CTSSQDLYRVIDTEAFF. The DNA of the CDR3 is TGCACCAGCAGCCAAGATTTATACAGGGTAATTGACACTGAAGCTTTCTTT.

The CDR3 bases are TGTGCCAGCAGCCCACGACTAGCGGGGGGGCTCTCCAATGAGCAGTTCTTC. Protein product: CASSPRLAGGLSNEQFF. The chain carries TRBV9 and TRBJ2-1; 14 bases are shared with TRBD2. Unmatched junction bases numbered 9, after V lost 4 bases and J lost 6 bases. The germline V gene has CDR1 SGDLS and CDR2 YYNGEE. This CDR3 contains 17 residues.

The chain is built from TRBV6-1 and TRBJ1-1; D is unclear. Germline-derived CDR1 and CDR2 are MNHNS and SASEGT. The CDR3 sequence is 13 residues long. The V gene lost 4 bases and the J gene lost 4 bases, with 10 bases spanning the gap. In DNA form, the CDR3 reads TGTGCCAGCAGTGGTGAGGGTAGCACTGAAGCTTTCTTT. Translated: CASSGEGSTEAFF.

The genes are TRBV5-4 and TRBJ2-2; the match to TRBD2 covers 7 bases. Germline-derived CDR1 and CDR2 are SGHNT and YYREEE (reference sequence). Trimming at V came to 3 bases and at J to 1 base, leaving 6 bases not matched to a gene. This CDR3 is built from 16 residues. CDR3: CASSSLAELNTGELFF. CDR3 sequence (DNA): TGTGCCAGCAGCTCCCTAGCGGAACTGAACACCGGGGAGCTGTTTTTT.

The V call is TRBV7-9, the J call TRBJ1-1; D is possibly TRBD1 (6 bases). CDR1 and CDR2 from the germline V gene are SEHNR and FQNEAQ (reference sequence). This CDR3 is 15 amino acids long. Trimming removed 5 bases from V and 5 bases from J, with 18 bases in between. The CDR3 coding sequence is TGTGCCAGCAGCCGAAGGGGGGGGGACGGAACTGAAGCTTTCTTT. It encodes CASSRRGGDGTEAFF. Together with reference TRBV7-9 and TRBJ1-1, the CDR3 gives the full variable domain: DTGVSQNPRHKITKRGQNVTFRCDPISEHNRLYWYRQTLGQGPEFLTYFQNEAQLEKSRLLSDRFSAERPKGSFSTLEIQRTEQGDSAMYLCASSRRGGDGTEAFFGQGTRLTVV.